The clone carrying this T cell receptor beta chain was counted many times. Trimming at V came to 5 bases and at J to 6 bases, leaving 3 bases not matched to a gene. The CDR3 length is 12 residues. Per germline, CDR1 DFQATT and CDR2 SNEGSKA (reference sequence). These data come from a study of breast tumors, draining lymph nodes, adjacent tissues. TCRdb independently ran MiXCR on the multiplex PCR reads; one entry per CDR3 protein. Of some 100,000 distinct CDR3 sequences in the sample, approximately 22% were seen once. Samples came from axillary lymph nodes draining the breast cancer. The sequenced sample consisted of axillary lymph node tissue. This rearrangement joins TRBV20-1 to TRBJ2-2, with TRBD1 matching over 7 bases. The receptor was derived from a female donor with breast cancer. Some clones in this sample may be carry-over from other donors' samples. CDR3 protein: CSARQGAGELFF. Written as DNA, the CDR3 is TGCAGTGCTCGACAGGGCGCCGGGGAGCTGTTTTTT.